The 16 T cell receptor beta chains in this list originate from one sample, sequenced in a study of CD8 T cells in ankylosing spondylitis. Overall study results and limits: Apparently characteristic of ankylosing spondylitis blood was a TCR beta motif (roughly eight highly homologous variants).

Using its own MiXCR run on the 5' RACE reads, TCRdb lists one record per CDR3 protein. Of 350,000 or so distinct CDR3 sequences listed, 8% are singletons. Antigens for these TCRs are unknown. Input material: blood, either unsorted or a sorted T cell fraction (not recorded which). These receptor sequences come from a male donor with ankylosing spondylitis.

The rearrangement uses TRBV7-9 and TRBJ1-2; D ambiguous. The V end lost 4 bases, the J end lost 4 bases, and 7 bases lay between the germline ends. Germline assignment: CDR1 SEHNR and CDR2 FQNEAQ (reference sequence). The CDR3 runs 12 residues. CDR3 amino acids: CASSSGSYGYTF. CDR3 coding DNA: TGTGCCAGCAGCTCCGGCAGCTATGGCTACACCTTC.

This clonotype was seen just once. The chain joins TRBV7-3 to TRBJ2-1; 12 nucleotides match TRBD2. J gave up 4 bases and V 1 base, and 11 bases lay outside the gene matches. From germline, CDR1 is SGHTA and CDR2 FQGTGA. There are 19 residues in the CDR3. The CDR3 region is CASSLILAGGPESYNEQFF. CDR3 bases: TGTGCCAGCAGCTTAATCCTAGCGGGAGGGCCTGAATCATACAATGAGCAGTTCTTC.

This clonotype came up a few times. J is TRBJ1-1 and V is TRBV28; D uncertain. The V gene lost 7 bases and the J gene lost 4 bases, with 22 bases spanning the gap. Germline values: CDR1 MDHEN, CDR2 SYDVKM. This CDR3 has 16 residues. Here the CDR3 DNA reads TGTGCCAGCACCCCTCCCCCCTACCGAGAGACCACTGAAGCTTTCTTT. Translated: CASTPPPYRETTEAFF.

The table lists this clonotype with many counts. The V call is TRBV6-4, the J call TRBJ2-1, with 7 bases matching TRBD2. V was pared by 5 bases and J by 1 base, with 8 bases of the junction left unmatched. The CDR3 is 16 amino acids. CDR1 and CDR2 from the germline V gene are MRHNA and SNTAGT. CDR3 region: CASSRATSLSYNEQFF. As DNA, the CDR3 is TGTGCCAGCAGTCGAGCGACTAGCCTATCCTACAATGAGCAGTTCTTC.

This clonotype appeared a few times. This chain links TRBV5-1 with TRBJ2-1, with D maybe TRBD1 (6 bases). Germline CDR1 reads SGHRS; CDR2 reads YFSETQ. Trimming cost V 4 bases and J 6 bases, with 14 bases left between them. The CDR3 is made up of 14 amino acids. The CDR3 DNA is TGCGCCAGCAGCCCTTCGGGACACGCCAATGAGCAGTTCTTC. This encodes CASSPSGHANEQFF.

This clonotype was seen a few times. The rearrangement joins TRBV27 to TRBJ2-3; TRBD1 is a possible D gene (6 bases). This CDR3 is built from 17 residues. Per germline, CDR1 MNHEY and CDR2 SMNVEV (reference sequence). V was cut by 0 bases and J by 2 bases, with 15 bases left in between. CDR3 loop: CASSLSTWTALTDTQYF. CDR3 coding DNA: TGTGCCAGCAGTTTATCCACTTGGACAGCTCTCACAGATACGCAGTATTTT.

The rearrangement links TRBV6-2 or TRBV6-3 to TRBJ2-7; no clear D gene. The CDR3 has 12 amino acids. Trimming pared 1 base from V and 3 bases from J, leaving 4 bases between. Germline V lookup: CDR1 MNHEY, CDR2 SVGEGT. DNA for the CDR3: TGTGCCAGCAGTTACTTAGACTACGAGCAGTACTTC. The encoded protein is CASSYLDYEQYF.

This clonotype was counted between two and nine times. This chain joins TRBV6-2 or TRBV6-3 and TRBJ2-5; no firm D call. V lost 5 bases, J lost 3 bases, and 16 bases lay in between. Germline-derived CDR1 and CDR2 are MNHEY and SVGEGT. CDR3 length: 15 residues. The CDR3 nucleotides read TGTGCCAGCAGTCCGACGGGCGTGGGTGAAGAGACCCAGTACTTC. It is translated as CASSPTGVGEETQYF.

The rearrangement joins TRBV6-2 or TRBV6-3 to TRBJ2-3; D is uncertain. The CDR3 length is 15 residues. V shed 0 bases and J shed 4 bases, with 11 bases lying between them. The V gene's germline CDR1 is MNHEY and CDR2 SVGEGT. Here the CDR3 reads CASSYSAASPDTQYF. The CDR3 coding sequence is TGTGCCAGCAGTTACTCAGCAGCTAGTCCAGATACGCAGTATTTT.

This clonotype has a handful of counts. CDR3 bases: TGTGCCAGCAGCCAAGAAGGGCAGGAGTCGGATACGCAGTATTTT. This encodes CASSQEGQESDTQYF. The chain recombines TRBV4-2 with TRBJ2-3; D is uncertain. This CDR3 comprises 15 residues. V lost 0 bases and J lost 6, with 13 bases in between. In germline, CDR1 is LGHNA, CDR2 YNFKEQ.

The V call is TRBV7-2, the J call TRBJ1-5; D is undetermined. V was cut by 0 bases and J by 2 bases, with 8 bases left in between. The germline V gene encodes CDR1 SGHTA and CDR2 FQGNSA. This CDR3 region has 15 residues. Here the CDR3 DNA reads TGTGCCAGCAGCTTAGCGGGTTCGGGCAATCAGCCCCAGCATTTT. Translating it yields CASSLAGSGNQPQHF.

This clonotype showed up many times. The rearrangement joins TRBV12-3 or TRBV12-4 to TRBJ2-1, with TRBD2 matching over 10 bases. J lost 6 bases, V lost 4 bases, and 15 bases had no gene match. CDR3 size: 18 residues. The CDR3 DNA reads as TGTGCCAGCAGTTGGGTCGTGGATACTAGCGGGATGTTCAATGAGCAGTTCTTC. As protein: CASSWVVDTSGMFNEQFF.

The chain carries TRBV5-1 and TRBJ1-1; 7 bases line up with TRBD1. The trim removed 2 bases at V and 3 bases at J, leaving 4 bases unmatched. CDR1 is SGHRS, CDR2 YFSETQ, per germline. The CDR3 loop spans 14 amino acids. The CDR3 reads CASSLQGRDTEAFF. The CDR3 coding sequence is TGCGCCAGCAGCTTACAGGGGAGGGACACTGAAGCTTTCTTT.

V is TRBV2 and J is TRBJ2-2, with unresolved D. The CDR3 runs to 15 residues. Germline V gene sequence: CDR1 SNHLY, CDR2 FYNNEI. V was clipped by 0 bases and J by 1 base, with 6 bases between them. CDR3 sequence: CASSEAEQNTGELFF. The CDR3 bases are TGTGCCAGCAGTGAAGCGGAACAGAACACCGGGGAGCTGTTTTTT.

The rearrangement uses TRBV7-3 and TRBJ2-3; D is perhaps TRBD2 (5 bases). Germline V gene sequence: CDR1 SGHTA, CDR2 FQGTGA. V gave up 0 bases and J gave up 7 bases, with 8 bases separating them. The CDR3 extends over 13 amino acids. CDR3 bases: TGTGCCAGCAGCTTAACGACGGGGAATACGCAGTATTTT. This sequence encodes CASSLTTGNTQYF.

This clonotype was recorded at least ten times. This sequence joins TRBV4-3 and TRBJ1-4; 7 nucleotides align to TRBD1. This CDR3 has 15 amino acids. Germline V CDR1 and CDR2: LGHNA, YSLEER. Unmatched junction bases numbered 9, after V lost 4 bases and J lost 7 bases. The CDR3 loop reads CASSRRPGGGEKLFF. The CDR3 nucleotides read TGCGCCAGCAGCCGACGTCCAGGGGGAGGTGAAAAACTGTTTTTT.